The clone carrying this T cell receptor (beta chain) has only a few counts. The length of the CDR3 is 16 residues. Germline CDR1 KGHDR, CDR2 SFDVKD. V lost 3 bases and J 3 bases, leaving 16 bases between the germline ends. RNA transcripts provided the source from which TCR beta CDR3 regions were amplified. TCR CDR3 underwent first-round RT-PCR with the HTBI primer set. TCRdb passed the multiplex PCR reads through MiXCR, listing each CDR3 protein once. There are about 480,000 distinct CDR3 sequences in the sample; 13% to 15% occur only once, and around a sixth lies in the top ten. This entry is derived from a study of T cells in Graves' hyperthyroidism and ophthalmopathy.

The sample taken for sequencing was blood. This TCR was recovered from a woman aged 18-29 years with Graves' hyperthyroidism. V is TRBV24-1 and J is TRBJ1-1; D is uncertain. CDR3: CATSDVTPGGHTEAFF. For the CDR3, the DNA is TGTGCCACCAGTGATGTTACACCGGGAGGGCACACTGAAGCTTTCTTT.